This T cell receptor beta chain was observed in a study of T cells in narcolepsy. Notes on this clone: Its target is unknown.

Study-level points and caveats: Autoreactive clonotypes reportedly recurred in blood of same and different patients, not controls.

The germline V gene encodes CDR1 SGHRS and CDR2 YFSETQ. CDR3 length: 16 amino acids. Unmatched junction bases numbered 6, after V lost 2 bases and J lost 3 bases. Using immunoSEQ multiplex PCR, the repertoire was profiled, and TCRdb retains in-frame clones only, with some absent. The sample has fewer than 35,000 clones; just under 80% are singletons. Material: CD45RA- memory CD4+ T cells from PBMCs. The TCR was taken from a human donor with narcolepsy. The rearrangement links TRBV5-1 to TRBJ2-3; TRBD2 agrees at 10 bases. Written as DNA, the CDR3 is TGCGCCAGCAGCTTTCCTAGCGGGAGCGGAACAGATACGCAGTATTTT. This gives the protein CASSFPSGSGTDTQYF.